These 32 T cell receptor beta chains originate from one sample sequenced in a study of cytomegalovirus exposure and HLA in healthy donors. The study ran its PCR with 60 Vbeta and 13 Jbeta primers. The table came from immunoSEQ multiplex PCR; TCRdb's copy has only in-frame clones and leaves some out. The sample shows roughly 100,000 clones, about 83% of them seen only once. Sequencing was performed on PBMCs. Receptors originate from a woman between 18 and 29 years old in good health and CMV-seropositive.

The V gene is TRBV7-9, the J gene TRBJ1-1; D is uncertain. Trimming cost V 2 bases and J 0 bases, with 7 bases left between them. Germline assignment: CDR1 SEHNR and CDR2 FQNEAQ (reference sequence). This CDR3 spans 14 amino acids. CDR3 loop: CASSLNSLNTEAFF. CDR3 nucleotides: TGTGCCAGCAGCTTAAACAGCTTGAACACTGAAGCTTTCTTT.

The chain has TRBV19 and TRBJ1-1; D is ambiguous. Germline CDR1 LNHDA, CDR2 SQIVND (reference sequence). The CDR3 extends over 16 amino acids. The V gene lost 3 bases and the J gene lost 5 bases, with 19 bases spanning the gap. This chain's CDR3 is CASSMPGLSNGTEAFF. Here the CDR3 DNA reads TGTGCCAGTAGTATGCCCGGACTCTCTAACGGGACTGAAGCTTTCTTT.

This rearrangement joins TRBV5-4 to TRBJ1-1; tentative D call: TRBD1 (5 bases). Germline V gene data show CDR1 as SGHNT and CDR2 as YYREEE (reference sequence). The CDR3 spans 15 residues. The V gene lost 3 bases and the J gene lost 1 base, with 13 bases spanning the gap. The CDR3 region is CASSSRRGGNTEAFF. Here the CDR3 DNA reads TGTGCCAGCAGCTCACGGCGGGGCGGGAACACTGAAGCTTTCTTT.

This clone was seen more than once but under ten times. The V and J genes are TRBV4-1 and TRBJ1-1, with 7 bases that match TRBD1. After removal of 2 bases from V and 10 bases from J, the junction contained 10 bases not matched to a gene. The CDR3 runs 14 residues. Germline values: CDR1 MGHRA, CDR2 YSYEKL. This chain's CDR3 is CASSQRRQGETAFF. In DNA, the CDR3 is TGCGCCAGCAGCCAAAGACGACAGGGTGAGACAGCTTTCTTT.

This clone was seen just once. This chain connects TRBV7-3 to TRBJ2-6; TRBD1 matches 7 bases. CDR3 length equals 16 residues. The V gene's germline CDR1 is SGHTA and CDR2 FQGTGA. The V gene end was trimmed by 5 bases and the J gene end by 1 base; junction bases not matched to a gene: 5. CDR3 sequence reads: CASSLTGQSGANVLTF. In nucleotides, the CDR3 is TGTGCCAGCAGCCTGACAGGGCAGTCTGGGGCCAACGTCCTGACTTTC.

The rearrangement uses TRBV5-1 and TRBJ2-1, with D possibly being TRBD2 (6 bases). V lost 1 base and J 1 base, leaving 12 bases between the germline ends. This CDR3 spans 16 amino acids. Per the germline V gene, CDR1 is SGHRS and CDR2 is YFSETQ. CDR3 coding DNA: TGCGCCAGCAGCTTGTTCCCTCTAGCGTCCTACAATGAGCAGTTCTTC. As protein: CASSLFPLASYNEQFF.

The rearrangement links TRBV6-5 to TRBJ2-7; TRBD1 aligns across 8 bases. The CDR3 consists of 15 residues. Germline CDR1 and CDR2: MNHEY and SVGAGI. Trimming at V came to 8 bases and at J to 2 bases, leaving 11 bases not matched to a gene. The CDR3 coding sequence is TGTGCCAGCGCACAATCCGGGACAGGTCCCTACGAGCAGTACTTC. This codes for CASAQSGTGPYEQYF.

The CDR3: CSVEHGQGAPDTQYF. Written as DNA, the CDR3 is TGCAGCGTTGAACACGGACAGGGGGCGCCGGATACGCAGTATTTT. V is TRBV29-1 and J is TRBJ2-3; 11 positions match TRBD1. With 2 bases clipped from V and 6 bases from J, the junction kept 7 bases outside the gene matches. Germline assignment: CDR1 SQVTM and CDR2 ANQGSEA. The CDR3 spans 15 residues.

DNA for the CDR3: TGCGCCAGCAGCCAAGATTGGGGACAGTCAACAATCTCTGGTAGGCACTATGGCTACACCTTC. Its translation is CASSQDWGQSTISGRHYGYTF. V is TRBV4-1 and J is TRBJ1-2; 7 bases match TRBD1. This CDR3 contains 21 residues. V gave up 0 bases and J gave up 3 bases; unmatched junction bases: 22. Germline lookup yields CDR1 MGHRA and CDR2 YSYEKL.

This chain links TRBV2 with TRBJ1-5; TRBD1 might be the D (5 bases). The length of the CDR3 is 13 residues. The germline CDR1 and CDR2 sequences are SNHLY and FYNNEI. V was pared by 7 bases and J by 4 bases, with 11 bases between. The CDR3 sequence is CASKPAGNQPQHF. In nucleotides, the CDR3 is TGTGCCAGCAAACCGGCAGGGAATCAGCCCCAGCATTTT.

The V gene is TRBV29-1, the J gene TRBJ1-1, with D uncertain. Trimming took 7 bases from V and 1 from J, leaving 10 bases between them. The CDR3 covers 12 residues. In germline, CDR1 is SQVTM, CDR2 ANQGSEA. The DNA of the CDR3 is TGCAGCGGCCGAATACAGAACACTGAAGCTTTCTTT. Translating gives CSGRIQNTEAFF.

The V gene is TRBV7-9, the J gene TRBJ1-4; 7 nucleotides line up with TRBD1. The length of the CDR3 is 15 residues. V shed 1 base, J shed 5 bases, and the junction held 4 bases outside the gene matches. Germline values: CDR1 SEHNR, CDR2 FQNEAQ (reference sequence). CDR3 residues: CASSLGTGQNEKLFF. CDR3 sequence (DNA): TGTGCCAGCAGCTTAGGGACAGGCCAAAATGAAAAACTGTTTTTT.

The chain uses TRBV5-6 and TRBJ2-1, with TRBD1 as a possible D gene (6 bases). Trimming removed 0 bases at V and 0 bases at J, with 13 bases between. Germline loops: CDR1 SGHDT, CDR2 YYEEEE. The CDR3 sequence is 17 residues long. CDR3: CASSLDPLGGSYNEQFF. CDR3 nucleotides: TGTGCCAGCAGCTTGGATCCGTTAGGGGGCTCCTACAATGAGCAGTTCTTC.

The CDR3 protein is CASSVTGGVETQYF. CDR3 in DNA: TGTGCCAGCAGTGTGACAGGGGGCGTAGAGACCCAGTACTTC. This chain joins TRBV6-1 and TRBJ2-5, with 10 nucleotides matching TRBD1. The V gene end was trimmed by 4 bases and the J gene end by 4 bases; junction bases not matched to a gene: 3. CDR3 length: 14 residues. Germline loops: CDR1 MNHNS, CDR2 SASEGT.

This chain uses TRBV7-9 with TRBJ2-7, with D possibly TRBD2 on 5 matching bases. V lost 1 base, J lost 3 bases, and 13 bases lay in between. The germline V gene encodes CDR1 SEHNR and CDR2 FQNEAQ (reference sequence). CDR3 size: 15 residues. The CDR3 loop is CASSLGRFGLYEQYF. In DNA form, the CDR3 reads TGTGCCAGCAGCTTAGGAAGGTTTGGACTCTACGAGCAGTACTTC.

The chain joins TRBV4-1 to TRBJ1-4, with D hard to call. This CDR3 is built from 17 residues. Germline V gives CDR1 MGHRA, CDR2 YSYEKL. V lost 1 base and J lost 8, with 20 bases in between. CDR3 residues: CASSQGPPATGGEKLFF. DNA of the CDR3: TGCGCCAGCAGCCAAGGGCCCCCGGCGACGGGAGGGGAAAAACTGTTTTTT.

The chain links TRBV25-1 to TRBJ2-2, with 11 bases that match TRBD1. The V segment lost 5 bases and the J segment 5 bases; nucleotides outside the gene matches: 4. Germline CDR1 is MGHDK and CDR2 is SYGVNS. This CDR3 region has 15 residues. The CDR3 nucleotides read TGTGCCAGCAGTCGGGGACAGGGGGAGACCGGGGAGCTGTTTTTT. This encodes CASSRGQGETGELFF.

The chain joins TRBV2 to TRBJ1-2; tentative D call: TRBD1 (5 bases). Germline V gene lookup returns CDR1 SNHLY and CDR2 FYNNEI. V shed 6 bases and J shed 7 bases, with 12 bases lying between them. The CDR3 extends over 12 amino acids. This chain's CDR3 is CASRQGLVGYTF. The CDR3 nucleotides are TGTGCCAGCAGGCAGGGCTTGGTTGGCTACACCTTC.

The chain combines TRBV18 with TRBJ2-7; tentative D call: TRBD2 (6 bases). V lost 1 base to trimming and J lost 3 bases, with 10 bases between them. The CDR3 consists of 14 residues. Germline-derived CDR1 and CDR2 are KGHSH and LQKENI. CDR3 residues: CASSPRAGSYEQYF. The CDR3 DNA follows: TGTGCCAGCTCACCACGGGCGGGGAGCTACGAGCAGTACTTC.

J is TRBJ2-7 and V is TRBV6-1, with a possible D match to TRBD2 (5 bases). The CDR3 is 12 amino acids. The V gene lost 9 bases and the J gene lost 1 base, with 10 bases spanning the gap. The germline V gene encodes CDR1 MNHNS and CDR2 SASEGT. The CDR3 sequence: CASIRGSYEQYF. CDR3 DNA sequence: TGTGCCAGTATTCGGGGTTCCTACGAGCAGTACTTC.

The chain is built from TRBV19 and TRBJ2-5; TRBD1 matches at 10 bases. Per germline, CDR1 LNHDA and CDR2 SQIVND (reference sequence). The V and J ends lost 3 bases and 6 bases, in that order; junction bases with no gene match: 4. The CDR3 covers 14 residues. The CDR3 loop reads CASSIGTGVQTQYF. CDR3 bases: TGTGCCAGTAGTATTGGGACAGGGGTCCAGACCCAGTACTTC.

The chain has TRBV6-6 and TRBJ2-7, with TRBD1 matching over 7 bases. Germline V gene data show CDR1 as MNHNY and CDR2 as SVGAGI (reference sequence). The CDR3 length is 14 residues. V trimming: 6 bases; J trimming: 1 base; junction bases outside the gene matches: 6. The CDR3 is CASRAGTVSYEQYF. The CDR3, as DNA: TGTGCCAGCAGGGCCGGGACAGTTTCCTACGAGCAGTACTTC.

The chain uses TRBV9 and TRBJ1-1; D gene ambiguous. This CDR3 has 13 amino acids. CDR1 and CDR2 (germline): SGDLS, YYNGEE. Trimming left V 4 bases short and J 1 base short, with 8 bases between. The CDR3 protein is CASSSTGNTEAFF. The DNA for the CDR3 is TGTGCCAGCAGCTCTACGGGGAACACTGAAGCTTTCTTT.

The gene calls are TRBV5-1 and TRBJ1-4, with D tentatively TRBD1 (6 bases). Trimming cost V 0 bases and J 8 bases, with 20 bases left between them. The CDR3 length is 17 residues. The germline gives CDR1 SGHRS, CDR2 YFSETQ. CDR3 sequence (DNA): TGCGCCAGCAGCTTGGAAGTGGGTGGACAGTTAGGGGAAAAACTGTTTTTT. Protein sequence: CASSLEVGGQLGEKLFF.

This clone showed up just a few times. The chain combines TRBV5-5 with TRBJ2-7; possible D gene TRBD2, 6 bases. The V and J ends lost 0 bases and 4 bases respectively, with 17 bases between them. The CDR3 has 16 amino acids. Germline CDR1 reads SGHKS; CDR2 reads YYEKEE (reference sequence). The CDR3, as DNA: TGTGCCAGCAGCTTGGGGCCCCCCGGGGGTTATTACGAGCAGTACTTC. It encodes CASSLGPPGGYYEQYF. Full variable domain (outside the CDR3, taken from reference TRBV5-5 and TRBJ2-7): DAGVTQSPTHLIKTRGQQVTLRCSPISGHKSVSWYQQVLGQGPQFIFQYYEKEERGRGNFPDRFSARQFPNYSSELNVNALLLGDSALYLCASSLGPPGGYYEQYFGPGTRLTVT.

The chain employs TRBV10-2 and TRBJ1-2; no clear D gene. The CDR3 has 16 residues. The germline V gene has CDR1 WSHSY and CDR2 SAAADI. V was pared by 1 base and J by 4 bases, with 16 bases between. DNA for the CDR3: TGCGCCAGCAGTGAGTTCCGGGGTGCGAGCTTCTATGGCTACACCTTC. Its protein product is CASSEFRGASFYGYTF.

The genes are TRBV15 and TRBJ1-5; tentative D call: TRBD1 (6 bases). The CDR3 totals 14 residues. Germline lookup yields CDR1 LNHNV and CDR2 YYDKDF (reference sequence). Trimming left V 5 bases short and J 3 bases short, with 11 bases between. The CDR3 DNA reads TGTGCCACCAGCCAACAGGGATCCAATCAGCCCCAGCATTTT. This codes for CATSQQGSNQPQHF.

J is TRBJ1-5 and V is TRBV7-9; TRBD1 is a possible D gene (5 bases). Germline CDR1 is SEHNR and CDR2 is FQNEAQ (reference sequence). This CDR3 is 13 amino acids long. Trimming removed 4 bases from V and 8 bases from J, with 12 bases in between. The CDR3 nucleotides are TGTGCCAGCAGCTCAGACGGGGGGGAGCCCCAGCATTTT. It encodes CASSSDGGEPQHF.

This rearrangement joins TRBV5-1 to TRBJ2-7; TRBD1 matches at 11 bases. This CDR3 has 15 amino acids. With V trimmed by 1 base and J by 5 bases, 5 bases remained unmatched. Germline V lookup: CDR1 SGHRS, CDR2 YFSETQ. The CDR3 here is CASSLFRDRGNEQYF. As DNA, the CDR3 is TGCGCCAGCAGCTTGTTCCGGGACAGGGGGAACGAGCAGTACTTC.

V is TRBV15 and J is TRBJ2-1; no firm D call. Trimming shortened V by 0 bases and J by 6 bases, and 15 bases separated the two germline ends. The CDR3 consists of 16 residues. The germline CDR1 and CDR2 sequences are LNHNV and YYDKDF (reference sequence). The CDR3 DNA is TGTGCCACCAGCAGAGATCGACTTCGAAGTGGCAATGAGCAGTTCTTC. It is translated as CATSRDRLRSGNEQFF. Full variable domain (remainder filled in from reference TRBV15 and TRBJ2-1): DAMVIQNPRYQVTQFGKPVTLSCSQTLNHNVMYWYQQKSSQAPKLLFHYYDKDFNNEADTPDNFQSRRPNTSFCFLDIRSPGLGDTAMYLCATSRDRLRSGNEQFFGPGTRLTVL.

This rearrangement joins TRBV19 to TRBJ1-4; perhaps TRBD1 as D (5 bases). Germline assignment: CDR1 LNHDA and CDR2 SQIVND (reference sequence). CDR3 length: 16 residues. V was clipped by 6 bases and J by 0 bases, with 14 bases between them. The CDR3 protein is CASSYQGRATNEKLFF. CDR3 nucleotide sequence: TGTGCCAGTAGCTATCAAGGCAGGGCAACTAATGAAAAACTGTTTTTT.

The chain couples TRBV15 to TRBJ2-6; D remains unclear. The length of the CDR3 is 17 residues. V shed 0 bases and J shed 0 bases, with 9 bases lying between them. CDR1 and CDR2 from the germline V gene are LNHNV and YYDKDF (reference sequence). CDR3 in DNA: TGTGCCACCAGCAGAGATTTATCACTCTCTGGGGCCAACGTCCTGACTTTC. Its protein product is CATSRDLSLSGANVLTF.